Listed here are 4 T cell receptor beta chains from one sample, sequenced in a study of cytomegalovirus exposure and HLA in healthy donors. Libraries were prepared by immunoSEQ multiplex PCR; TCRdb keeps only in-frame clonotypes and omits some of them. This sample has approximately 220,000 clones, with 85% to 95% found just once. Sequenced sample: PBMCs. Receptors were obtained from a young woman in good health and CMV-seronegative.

CDR3 residues: CASSEVGSGADTQYF. Written as DNA, the CDR3 is TGTGCCAGCAGTGAAGTGGGATCGGGGGCAGATACGCAGTATTTT. This sequence joins TRBV6-1 and TRBJ2-3; TRBD2 is a possible D gene (6 bases). The CDR3 loop spans 15 amino acids. CDR1 and CDR2 from the germline V gene are MNHNS and SASEGT. Trimming took 1 base from V and 4 from J, leaving 12 bases between them.

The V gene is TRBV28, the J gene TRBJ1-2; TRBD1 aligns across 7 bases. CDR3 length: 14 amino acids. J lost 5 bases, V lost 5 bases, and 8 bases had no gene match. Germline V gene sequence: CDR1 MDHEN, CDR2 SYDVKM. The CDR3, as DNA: TGTGCCAGCAGTCAACAGGGGTGGAGATATGGCTACACCTTC. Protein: CASSQQGWRYGYTF.

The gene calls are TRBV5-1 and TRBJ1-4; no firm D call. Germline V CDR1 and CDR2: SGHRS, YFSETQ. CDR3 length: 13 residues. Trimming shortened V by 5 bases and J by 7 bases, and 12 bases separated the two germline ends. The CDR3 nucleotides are TGCGCCAGCAGGGATCTCAGAGGTGAAAAACTGTTTTTT. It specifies CASRDLRGEKLFF. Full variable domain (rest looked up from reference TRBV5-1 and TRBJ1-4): KAGVTQTPRYLIKTRGQQVTLSCSPISGHRSVSWYQQTPGQGLQFLFEYFSETQRNKGNFPGRFSGRQFSNSRSEMNVSTLELGDSALYLCASRDLRGEKLFFGSGTQLSVL.

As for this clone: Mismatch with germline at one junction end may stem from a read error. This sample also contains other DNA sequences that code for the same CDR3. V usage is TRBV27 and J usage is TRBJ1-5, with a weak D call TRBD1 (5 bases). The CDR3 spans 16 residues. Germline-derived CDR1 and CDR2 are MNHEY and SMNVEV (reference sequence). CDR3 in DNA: TGTGCCAGTAGTTTTATGGGAGGGGCCTTCAATCAGCCCCAGCATTTT. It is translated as CASSFMGGAFNQPQHF.